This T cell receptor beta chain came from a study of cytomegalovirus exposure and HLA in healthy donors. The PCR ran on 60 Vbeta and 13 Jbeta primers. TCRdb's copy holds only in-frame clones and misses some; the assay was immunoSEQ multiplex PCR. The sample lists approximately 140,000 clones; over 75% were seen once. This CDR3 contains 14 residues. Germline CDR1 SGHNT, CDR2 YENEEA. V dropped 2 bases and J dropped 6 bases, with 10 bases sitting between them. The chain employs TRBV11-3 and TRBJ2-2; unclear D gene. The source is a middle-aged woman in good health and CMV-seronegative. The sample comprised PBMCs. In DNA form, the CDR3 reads TGTGCCAGCAGCTTATTTGGCGGTCCCGGGGAGCTGTTTTTT. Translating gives CASSLFGGPGELFF.